This TCR beta chain is from a study of PD-L1 blockade in urothelial cancer. Background on the study: Patients initiated atezolizumab around 2014 at 1,200 mg intravenously every 3 weeks. Blood analysis occurred 3 weeks (second dose) and 6 weeks after treatment start. Study results and limitations: Larger 3-week expansion of tumor-associated blood clones was seen in durable-benefit patients.

A remark on this clone: The antigen remains undetermined.

Per germline, CDR1 KGHSH and CDR2 LQKENI. There are 15 residues in the CDR3. The trim removed 6 bases at V and 4 bases at J, leaving 12 bases unmatched. Profiled with immunoSEQ multiplex PCR; TCRdb holds only in-frame clones, not every one. The sample holds some 50,000 clones; approximately 88% are singletons and the top ten take about 4%. The rearrangement uses TRBV18 and TRBJ2-7, with TRBD2 matching over 7 bases. The receptor was isolated from an older man with urothelial cancer. Material: PBMCs, obtained around atezolizumab (anti-PD-L1) treatment. Here the CDR3 DNA reads TGTGCCAGCTCGCCGACTTCGGGGGGAGTTTACGAGCAGTACTTC. Encoded protein: CASSPTSGGVYEQYF.